What follows are 11 T cell receptor beta chains derived from one specimen sequenced in a study of cytomegalovirus exposure and HLA in healthy donors (dated by TCRdb to the late 2010s). The library was produced with the immunoSEQ multiplex PCR assay. A mixture of 60 forward primers for TCR Vbeta segments and 13 reverse primers for TCR Jbeta segments was used in the multiplex PCR. This is the immuneACCESS table as TCRdb keeps it, with only in-frame sequences that have V and J called. A part of the clones is gone; compared with another copy, unresolved V genes explain less than half, and the rest is unexplained. The sample records roughly 130,000 clones, 70% to 75% of which are singletons. The top ten constitute 1% to 1.5% of the sample. Sequences were obtained from PBMCs. The source of these receptors is a woman in her 40s in good health and CMV-seronegative.

This clone has only one observation. The rearrangement joins TRBV5-1 to TRBJ2-3; tentatively, D is TRBD2 (6 bases). Germline V lookup: CDR1 SGHRS, CDR2 YFSETQ. This CDR3 has 15 amino acids. Between the trimmed V and J ends, which lost 0 bases and 5 bases, there was a span of 13 bases. The CDR3 DNA follows: TGCGCCAGCAGCTTGGCCCCGATGGGGGGAGATACGCAGTATTTT. This codes for CASSLAPMGGDTQYF.

The chain employs TRBV7-9 and TRBJ2-1, with TRBD1 as a possible D gene (6 bases). Trimming removed 6 bases at V and 5 bases at J, with 20 bases between. The V gene's germline CDR1 is SEHNR and CDR2 FQNEAQ (reference sequence). The CDR3 totals 16 residues. CDR3 DNA sequence: TGTGCCAGCAGAAGAATTCCGGGACACCCCGACAATGAGCAGTTCTTC. Translation gives CASRRIPGHPDNEQFF.

This chain uses TRBV4-3 with TRBJ1-1, with D unresolved. Germline assignment: CDR1 LGHNA and CDR2 YSLEER. V was pared by 2 bases and J by 4 bases, with 23 bases between. CDR3 length: 18 residues. CDR3 bases: TGCGCCAGCAGCCAAAGTCGGGTCGGGAGCCTCATCGGCACTGAAGCTTTCTTT. Translating gives CASSQSRVGSLIGTEAFF.

The chain joins TRBV9 to TRBJ2-1; TRBD1 aligns across 9 bases. The germline V gene encodes CDR1 SGDLS and CDR2 YYNGEE. V gave up 0 bases and J gave up 7 bases; unmatched junction bases: 2. The CDR3 runs 14 residues. CDR3 region: CASSVGGQGNEQFF. The DNA of the CDR3 is TGTGCCAGCAGCGTAGGAGGACAGGGGAATGAGCAGTTCTTC.

This clone was found a few times. The chain has TRBV2 and TRBJ1-5; weak D call: TRBD1 (5 bases). Per germline, CDR1 SNHLY and CDR2 FYNNEI. CDR3 length equals 13 residues. V was cut by 6 bases and J by 3 bases, with 9 bases left in between. The CDR3 DNA reads as TGTGCCAGCAGCAAGGGGTACAATCAGCCCCAGCATTTT. Protein: CASSKGYNQPQHF.

The chain recombines TRBV29-1 with TRBJ1-1; a weak D match, TRBD1 (5 bases). CDR3 length equals 14 residues. The germline V gene encodes CDR1 SQVTM and CDR2 ANQGSEA. V was pared by 5 bases and J by 5 bases, with 18 bases between. CDR3 sequence: CSVLGGGAFTEAFF. CDR3 in DNA: TGCAGCGTTTTGGGAGGAGGGGCATTTACTGAAGCTTTCTTT. The full variable domain, its missing parts supplied by reference TRBV29-1 and TRBJ1-1, is SAVISQKPSRDICQRGTSLTIQCQVDSQVTMMFWYRQQPGQSLTLIATANQGSEATYESGFVIDKFPISRPNLTFSTLTVSNMSPEDSSIYLCSVLGGGAFTEAFFGQGTRLTVV.

The chain uses TRBV25-1 and TRBJ2-2; TRBD2 might be the D (6 bases). The CDR3 runs 14 residues. The germline V and J ends were trimmed by 5 bases and 7 bases, with 14 bases remaining between them. The germline V gene encodes CDR1 MGHDK and CDR2 SYGVNS. The CDR3 region has the DNA TGTGCCAGCAGTCCGGACACGGGGGTCGGGGAGCTGTTTTTT. Protein: CASSPDTGVGELFF. The full variable domain, rest sourced from reference TRBV25-1 and TRBJ2-2, is EADIYQTPRYLVIGTGKKITLECSQTMGHDKMYWYQQDPGMELHLIHYSYGVNSTEKGDLSSESTVSRIRTEHFPLTLESARPSHTSQYLCASSPDTGVGELFFGEGSRLTVL.

V is TRBV19 and J is TRBJ2-7, with D possibly being TRBD2 (5 bases). V was trimmed by 7 bases and J by 8 bases, leaving 21 bases between them. Germline loops: CDR1 LNHDA, CDR2 SQIVND (reference sequence). The CDR3 totals 14 residues. In nucleotides, the CDR3 is TGTGCCAGTACCCGAAATCTCGATGAGGGAAAGCAGTACTTC. Translating gives CASTRNLDEGKQYF.

The chain couples TRBV21-1 to TRBJ1-3; the table's D call of TRBD1 was not tested on the DNA. TRBV21-1 is annotated as a pseudogene. This CDR3 spans 15 amino acids. The CDR3 reads CASKEDRGSGNTIYF. In DNA form, the CDR3 reads TGTGCCAGCAAAGAGGACAGGGGTTCTGGAAACACCATATATTTT.

This chain joins TRBV5-1 and TRBJ1-1; no reliable D call. Per the germline V gene, CDR1 is SGHRS and CDR2 is YFSETQ. The length of the CDR3 is 14 residues. Deletions cut 2 bases from V and 2 bases from J, with 10 bases between. CDR3 loop: CASSFSPGNTEAFF. CDR3 DNA sequence: TGCGCCAGCAGCTTTTCACCGGGTAACACTGAAGCTTTCTTT.

The rearrangement joins TRBV5-1 to TRBJ1-1; D is possibly TRBD1 (6 bases). Germline V gene sequence: CDR1 SGHRS, CDR2 YFSETQ. The CDR3 extends over 15 amino acids. The ends were cut back, 2 bases at V and 0 bases at J, with 11 bases in the middle. CDR3 bases: TGCGCCAGCAGCTTAAGGGACAACATGAACACTGAAGCTTTCTTT. It specifies CASSLRDNMNTEAFF.